This T cell receptor beta chain was identified in a study of regulatory T cells in long-lasting Graves disease (dated by TCRdb to about 2021). As for the study more broadly: Antithyroid drugs had been taken for less than 3 months by newly diagnosed Graves' disease patients. Persistent Graves' disease patients were compared with newly diagnosed Graves' disease patients by peripheral blood TCR sequencing and RNA sequencing. The study was conducted in China and was registered as a clinical trial. A total of around 35 samples underwent TCR sequencing, from roughly 13 patients with persistent Graves' disease and approximately 20 patients with newly diagnosed Graves' disease.

This clonotype was seen many times. This clone's antigen is unknown. No quality values exist for individual bases; no much larger clone is one base distant. Library method: multiplex PCR. Sequencing relied on an Illumina HiSeq 4000. To build TCR beta libraries, CDR3 regions were amplified by Arm-PCR using iRepertoire HTBI primers. Gel purification was performed on PCR products prior to sequencing. The study's processing was this. Gene usage analysis of CDR3 amino acid clonotypes relied on the approximately 68 TRBV and about 15 TRBJ segments identified across samples. Filtered high-quality paired reads were merged into contigs using COPE and FqMerger. BLAST was used to align contigs to the IMGT TRBV, TRBD and TRBJ reference genes, and CDR3 was defined following IMGT. Highly expanded clones were defined as clonotypes with a frequency above 0.1%. Shannon entropy served as the measure of repertoire diversity, while the Gini coefficient captured V-J evenness. Clonotypes shared by more than one individual were considered public. In TCRdb, the public reads were trimmed at Q25 with fastp and aligned with MiXCR, with productive beta chains retained. A single entry per CDR3 protein holds the most common genes and DNA from its merged rows. TCRdb assigned the V and J calls; the authors' analysis was not used. The sample contains some 230,000 distinct CDR3 sequences, around 20% of them found a single time. The ten largest clones add up to about 20% of the sample.

The sample's time point label, decoded: newly diagnosed GD, antithyroid drugs for less than 3 months. For both TCR sequencing and RNA sequencing, RNA was extracted from PBMCs using TRIzol. The diagnosis of Graves' disease was made according to American Thyroid Association guidelines. The patients came from an endocrinology department in Xi'an, China. Each patient gave 7.5 to 10 milliliters of peripheral blood, collected in an EDTA anticoagulant tube. Ficoll Paque Plus density gradient separation was used to isolate PBMCs, and no further T cell sorting was performed. An Agilent 2100 Bioanalyzer and agarose gel were used to check RNA quality, and a NanoDrop 2000 was used to measure RNA concentration. Here is what the overall study found, with its caveats: Compared with newly diagnosed patients, patients with persistent Graves' disease had lower TCR Shannon entropy and fewer highly expanded clones, which suggests clonal expansion. The authors acknowledged the small sample size as a limitation that may reduce accuracy. Sequencing and analysis were limited to the TCR beta chain. More public clonotypes were shared among persistent patients (fewer than 3,000) than among newly diagnosed patients (roughly 1,000). Peripheral blood alone was examined, since thyroid tissue, which constituted the primary lesion, could not be accessed. TRBV28, TRBJ1-2 and TRBJ2-5 were preferentially used in persistent disease, while TRBV20-1 and TRBJ2-1 were favored in newly diagnosed disease.

CDR1 and CDR2 are drawn from the germline V gene: MNHNS, SASEGT. Clipping removes 5 bases from V and 4 bases from J, with 10 as the unmatched junction base count. Inclusive of the bounding cysteine and phenylalanine, the CDR3 is 15 residues long. The CDR3 DNA has 45 bases and is translated from base 1. Here the chain combines TRBV6-1 and TRBJ2-7; 8 middle bases align to TRBD1. The sample was peripheral blood mononuclear cells (PBMCs), taken at new diagnosis, from a patient treated with antithyroid drugs. The source of this sequence is a female donor with Graves disease. At the DNA level, the sequence is TGTGCCAGCAGTAATGCCGGGACAGGAGTATACGAGCAGTACTTC. Translated, this is CASSNAGTGVYEQYF.